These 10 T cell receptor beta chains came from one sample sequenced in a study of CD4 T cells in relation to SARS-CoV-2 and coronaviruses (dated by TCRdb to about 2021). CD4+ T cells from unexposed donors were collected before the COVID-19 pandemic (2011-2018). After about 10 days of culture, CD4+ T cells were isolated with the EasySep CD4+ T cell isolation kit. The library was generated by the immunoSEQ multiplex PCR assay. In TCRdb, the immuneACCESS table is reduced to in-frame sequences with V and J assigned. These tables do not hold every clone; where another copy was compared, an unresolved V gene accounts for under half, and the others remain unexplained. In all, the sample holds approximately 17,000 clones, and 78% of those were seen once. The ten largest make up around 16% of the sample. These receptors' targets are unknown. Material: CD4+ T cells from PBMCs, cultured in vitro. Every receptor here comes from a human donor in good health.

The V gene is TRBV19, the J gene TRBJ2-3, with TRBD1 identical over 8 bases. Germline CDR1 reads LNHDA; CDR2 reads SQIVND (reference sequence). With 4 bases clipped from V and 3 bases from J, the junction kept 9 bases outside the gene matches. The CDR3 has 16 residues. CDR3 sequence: CASSTQGAGVTDTQYF. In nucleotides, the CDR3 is TGTGCCAGTAGTACCCAGGGGGCTGGGGTAACAGATACGCAGTATTTT.

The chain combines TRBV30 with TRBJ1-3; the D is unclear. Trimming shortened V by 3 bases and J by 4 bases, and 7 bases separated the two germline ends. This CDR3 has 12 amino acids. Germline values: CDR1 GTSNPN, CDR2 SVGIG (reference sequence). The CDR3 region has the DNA TGTGCCTGGAGGGTGACAGGAAACACCATATATTTT. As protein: CAWRVTGNTIYF.

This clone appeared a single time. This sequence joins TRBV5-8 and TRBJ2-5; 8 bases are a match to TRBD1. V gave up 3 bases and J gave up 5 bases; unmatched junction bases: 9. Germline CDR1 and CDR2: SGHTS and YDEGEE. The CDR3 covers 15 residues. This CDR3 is CASSYGQGLWETQYF. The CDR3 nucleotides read TGTGCCAGCAGCTATGGACAGGGTCTTTGGGAGACCCAGTACTTC.

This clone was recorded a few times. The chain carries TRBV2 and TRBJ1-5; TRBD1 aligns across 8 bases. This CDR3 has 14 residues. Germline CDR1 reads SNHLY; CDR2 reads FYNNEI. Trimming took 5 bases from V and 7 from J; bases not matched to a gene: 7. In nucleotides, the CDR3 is TGTGCCAGCAGTCTCGACAGGGGCGGCCAGCCCCAGCATTTT. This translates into CASSLDRGGQPQHF.

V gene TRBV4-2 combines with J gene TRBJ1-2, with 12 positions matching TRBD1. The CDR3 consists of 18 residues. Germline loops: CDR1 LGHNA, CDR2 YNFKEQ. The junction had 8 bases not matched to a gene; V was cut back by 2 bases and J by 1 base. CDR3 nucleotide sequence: TGTGCCAGCAGCCAATCCGGGACAGGGGGCGGGTATAACTATGGCTACACCTTC. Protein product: CASSQSGTGGGYNYGYTF.

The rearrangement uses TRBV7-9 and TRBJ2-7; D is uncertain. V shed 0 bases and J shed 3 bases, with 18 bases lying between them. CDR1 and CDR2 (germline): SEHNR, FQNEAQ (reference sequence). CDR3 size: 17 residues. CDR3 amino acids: CASSLASAAHLNYEQYF. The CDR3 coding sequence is TGTGCCAGCAGCTTAGCCTCGGCAGCCCATCTAAACTACGAGCAGTACTTC.

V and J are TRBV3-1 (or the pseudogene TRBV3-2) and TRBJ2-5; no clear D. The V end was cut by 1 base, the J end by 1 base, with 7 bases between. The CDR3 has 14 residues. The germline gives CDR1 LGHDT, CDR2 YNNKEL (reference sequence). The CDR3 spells CASSQGHSQETQYF. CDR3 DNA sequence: TGTGCCAGCAGCCAAGGACACAGCCAAGAGACCCAGTACTTC.

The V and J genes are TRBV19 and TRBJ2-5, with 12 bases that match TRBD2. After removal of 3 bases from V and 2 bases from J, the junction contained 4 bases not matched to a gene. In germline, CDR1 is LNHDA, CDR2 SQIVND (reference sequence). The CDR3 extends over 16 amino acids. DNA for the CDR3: TGTGCCAGTAGTATGACTAGCGGGAGTAGGCAAGAGACCCAGTACTTC. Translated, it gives CASSMTSGSRQETQYF.

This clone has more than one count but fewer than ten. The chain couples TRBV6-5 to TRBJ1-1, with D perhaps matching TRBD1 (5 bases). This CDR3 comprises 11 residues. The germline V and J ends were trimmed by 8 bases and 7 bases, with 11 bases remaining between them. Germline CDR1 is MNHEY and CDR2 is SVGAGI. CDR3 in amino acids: CASYWDVEAFF. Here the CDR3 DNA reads TGTGCCAGCTATTGGGACGTTGAAGCTTTCTTT.

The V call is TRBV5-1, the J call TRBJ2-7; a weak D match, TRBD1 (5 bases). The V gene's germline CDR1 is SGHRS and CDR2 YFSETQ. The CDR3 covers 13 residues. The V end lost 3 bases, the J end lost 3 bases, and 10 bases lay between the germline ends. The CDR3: CASSSDSYYEQYF. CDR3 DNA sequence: TGCGCCAGCAGCTCTGACAGTTACTACGAGCAGTACTTC.